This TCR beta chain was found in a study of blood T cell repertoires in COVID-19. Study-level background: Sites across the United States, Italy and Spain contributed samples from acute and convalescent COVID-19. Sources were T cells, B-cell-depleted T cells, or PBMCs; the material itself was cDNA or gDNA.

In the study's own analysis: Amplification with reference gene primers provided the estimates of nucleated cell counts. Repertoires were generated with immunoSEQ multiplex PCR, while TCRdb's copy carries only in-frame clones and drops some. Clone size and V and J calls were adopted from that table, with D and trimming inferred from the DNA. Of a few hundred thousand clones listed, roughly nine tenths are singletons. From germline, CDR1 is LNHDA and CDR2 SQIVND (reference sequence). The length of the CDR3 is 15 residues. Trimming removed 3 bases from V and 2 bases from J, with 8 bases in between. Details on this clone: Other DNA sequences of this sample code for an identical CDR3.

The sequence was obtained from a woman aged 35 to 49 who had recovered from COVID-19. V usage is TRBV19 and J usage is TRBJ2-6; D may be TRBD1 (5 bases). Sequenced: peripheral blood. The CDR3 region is CASSIRGTGANVLTF. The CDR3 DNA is TGTGCCAGTAGTATTAGGGGAACTGGGGCCAACGTCCTGACTTTC.